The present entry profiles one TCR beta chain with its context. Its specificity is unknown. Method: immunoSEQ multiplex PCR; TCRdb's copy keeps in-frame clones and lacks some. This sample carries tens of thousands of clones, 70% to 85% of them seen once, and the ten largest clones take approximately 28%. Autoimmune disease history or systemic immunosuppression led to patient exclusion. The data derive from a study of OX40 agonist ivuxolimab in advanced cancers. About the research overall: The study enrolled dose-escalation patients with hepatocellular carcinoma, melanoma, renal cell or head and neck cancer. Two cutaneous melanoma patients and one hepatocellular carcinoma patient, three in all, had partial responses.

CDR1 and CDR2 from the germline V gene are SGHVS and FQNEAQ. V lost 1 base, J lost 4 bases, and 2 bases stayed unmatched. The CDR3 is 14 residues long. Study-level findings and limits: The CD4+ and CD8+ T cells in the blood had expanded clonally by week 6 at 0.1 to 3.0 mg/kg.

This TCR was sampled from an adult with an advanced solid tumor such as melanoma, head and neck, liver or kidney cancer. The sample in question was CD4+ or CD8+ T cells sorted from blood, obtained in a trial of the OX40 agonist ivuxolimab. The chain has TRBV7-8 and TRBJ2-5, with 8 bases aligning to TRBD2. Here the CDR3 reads CASSLELAGETQYF. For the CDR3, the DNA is TGTGCCAGCAGCTTAGAGCTAGCGGGAGAGACCCAGTACTTC.